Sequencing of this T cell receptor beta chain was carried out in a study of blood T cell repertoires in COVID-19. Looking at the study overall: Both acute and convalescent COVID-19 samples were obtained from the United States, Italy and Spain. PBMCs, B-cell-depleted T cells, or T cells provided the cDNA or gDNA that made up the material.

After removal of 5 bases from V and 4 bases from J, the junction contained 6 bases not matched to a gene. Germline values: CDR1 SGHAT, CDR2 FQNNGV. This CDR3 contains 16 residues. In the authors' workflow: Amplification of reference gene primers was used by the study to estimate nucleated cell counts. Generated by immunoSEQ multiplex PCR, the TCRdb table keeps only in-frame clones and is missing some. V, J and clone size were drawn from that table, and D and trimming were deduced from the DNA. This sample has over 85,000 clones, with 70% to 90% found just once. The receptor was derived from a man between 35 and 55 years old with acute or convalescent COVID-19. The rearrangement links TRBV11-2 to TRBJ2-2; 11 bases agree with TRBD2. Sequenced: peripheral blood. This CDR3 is CASSISGRASTGELFF. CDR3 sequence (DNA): TGTGCCAGCAGCATTAGCGGGAGGGCATCCACCGGGGAGCTGTTTTTT.